One T cell receptor beta chain is described in this entry. What it binds is unknown. Assay used: immunoSEQ multiplex PCR; TCRdb lists only in-frame clones, some missing. The sample yields hundreds of thousands of clones, 95% to 98% seen once. This entry comes from a study of shared clonotypes between healthy human individuals. Findings and caveats of the study: The study found lower generation probabilities in non-shared clonotypes than in those shared by all four donors. Estimated clonotype richness was generally higher in naive than memory subsets.

This receptor was obtained from a woman in her twenties or thirties in good health. The sequenced sample consisted of naive CD4+ T cells sorted from blood. Regarding subset: CD45RA+ positively selected.

The CDR3 spells CASSWRLVGGELFF. The DNA for the CDR3 is TGTGCCAGCAGCTGGAGACTAGTGGGCGGGGAGCTGTTTTTT. The chain employs TRBV7-9 and TRBJ2-2; D is perhaps TRBD2 (6 bases). V dropped 4 bases and J dropped 7 bases, with 13 bases sitting between them. The CDR3 is 14 residues long. The V gene's germline CDR1 is SEHNR and CDR2 FQNEAQ (reference sequence).